Each of the 23 T cell receptor beta chains below was sequenced from the same sample in a study of early T cells in non-severe SARS-CoV-2 infection. Using its own MiXCR run on the 5' RACE reads, TCRdb lists one record per CDR3 protein. This sample has more than 65,000 distinct CDR3 sequences; about 4.9% occur once, and the top ten carry 3.5% to 4%. Sequencing was performed on whole blood, taken at baseline. The receptors originated from an adult who was a healthcare worker with PCR-confirmed SARS-CoV-2 infection or an uninfected control (not recorded which). The donor label of this sample is uncertain.

The sample holds a few counts of this clonotype. CDR3 protein: CASSLTSGDTDTQYF. CDR3 nucleotides: TGCGCCAGCAGCTTGACTAGCGGGGACACAGATACGCAGTATTTT. This chain joins TRBV5-1 and TRBJ2-3; 10 bases align to TRBD2. This CDR3 has 15 residues. From germline, CDR1 is SGHRS and CDR2 YFSETQ. With V trimmed by 1 base and J by 2 bases, 1 base remained unmatched.

The chain has TRBV12-3 or TRBV12-4 and TRBJ1-4; possibly TRBD1 for D (5 bases). With 2 bases removed from V and 5 bases from J, the gap between germline ends came to 9 bases. This CDR3 has 14 amino acids. The CDR3 sequence: CASSLRGINEKLFF. Written as DNA, the CDR3 is TGTGCCAGCAGTTTACGGGGGATAAATGAAAAACTGTTTTTT.

V gene TRBV4-1 combines with J gene TRBJ2-5; the match to TRBD2 covers 12 bases. The CDR3 extends over 18 amino acids. Germline lookup yields CDR1 MGHRA and CDR2 YSYEKL. V was clipped by 0 bases and J by 5 bases; unmatched bases: 10. The CDR3 loop reads CASSQDNLAGGRFETQYF. The CDR3 nucleotides are TGCGCCAGCAGCCAAGATAACCTAGCGGGGGGGCGGTTCGAGACCCAGTACTTC.

The chain links TRBV3-1 to TRBJ2-1; 10 nucleotides line up with TRBD1. CDR1 and CDR2 (germline): LGHDT, YNNKEL (reference sequence). The CDR3 contains 15 residues. Trimming took 3 bases from V and 2 from J; bases not matched to a gene: 1. The CDR3 nucleotides are TGTGCCAGCAGCCACGGACAGGGGGCCTACAATGAGCAGTTCTTC. Translating gives CASSHGQGAYNEQFF.

This clonotype was found many times. The chain links TRBV4-3 to TRBJ1-1; D gene ambiguous. This CDR3 has 16 amino acids. V was pared by 4 bases and J by 0 bases, with 15 bases between. Germline V gene lookup returns CDR1 LGHNA and CDR2 YSLEER. The CDR3 DNA reads TGCGCCAGCAGCCGAGAACGCCAAGATATGAACACTGAAGCTTTCTTT. It specifies CASSRERQDMNTEAFF.

The chain is built from TRBV5-4 and TRBJ2-3; either TRBD1 or TRBD2 may fit D (6 bases each). Looked up from germline, CDR1 is SGHNT and CDR2 is YYREEE (reference sequence). This CDR3 spans 15 amino acids. V lost 2 bases to trimming and J lost 1 base, with 11 bases between them. The CDR3 coding sequence is TGTGCCAGCAGCTTCCCGGGGGCTGGCACAGATACGCAGTATTTT. Encoded protein: CASSFPGAGTDTQYF.

CDR3 DNA: TGTGCCAGCAGTCCCATGGACTCTGGAAACACCATATATTTT. Translated, it gives CASSPMDSGNTIYF. The genes are TRBV6-5 and TRBJ1-3; D unresolved. The CDR3 runs 14 residues. Germline V CDR1 and CDR2: MNHEY, SVGAGI. V lost 5 bases, J lost 0 bases, and 8 bases lay in between.

This clonotype was picked up many times. The rearrangement joins TRBV7-2 to TRBJ1-1; the D is unclear. CDR1 is SGHTA, CDR2 FQGNSA, per germline. Trimming pared 3 bases from V and 0 bases from J, leaving 8 bases between. The CDR3 is 14 residues long. CDR3 sequence reads: CASSFSDMNTEAFF. In nucleotides, the CDR3 is TGTGCCAGCAGCTTCTCTGATATGAACACTGAAGCTTTCTTT.

CDR3 coding DNA: TGTGCCAGCAGATCGACAGGGGCCGGTACGCAGTATTTT. This gives the protein CASRSTGAGTQYF. The chain couples TRBV27 to TRBJ2-3; 8 bases align to TRBD1. CDR3 length equals 13 residues. V was pared by 6 bases and J by 8 bases, with 7 bases of the junction left unmatched. In germline, CDR1 is MNHEY, CDR2 SMNVEV (reference sequence).

This clonotype was seen only a few times. The V and J genes are TRBV6-2 or TRBV6-3 and TRBJ2-1; 8 bases match TRBD2. The ends lost 6 bases at V and 0 bases at J; junction bases unmatched: 4. There are 15 residues in the CDR3. The germline CDR1 and CDR2 sequences are MNHEY and SVGEGT. CDR3 sequence (DNA): TGTGCCAGCAGCCCGGGGGGGGTCTCCTACAATGAGCAGTTCTTC. Its protein is CASSPGGVSYNEQFF.

This rearrangement joins TRBV7-9 to TRBJ2-3; perhaps TRBD1 as D (5 bases). Germline V gives CDR1 SEHNR, CDR2 FQNEAQ (reference sequence). CDR3 length: 16 residues. Trimming pared 3 bases from V and 0 bases from J, leaving 13 bases between. As DNA, the CDR3 is TGTGCCAGCAGCTTGGGGCAGACAATTAGCACAGATACGCAGTATTTT. This translates into CASSLGQTISTDTQYF.

This clonotype showed up many times. The gene calls are TRBV10-1 and TRBJ2-3; D gene unclear. The V end was cut by 4 bases, the J end by 2 bases, with 16 bases between. CDR1 is WNHNN, CDR2 SYGVQD, per germline (reference sequence). CDR3 length: 16 amino acids. CDR3 sequence: CASSGGSADTTDTQYF. The CDR3 DNA is TGCGCCAGCAGTGGTGGCAGCGCAGATACCACAGATACGCAGTATTTT.

This clonotype showed up just a few times. The rearrangement joins TRBV20-1 to TRBJ1-5; TRBD1 aligns across 8 bases. The trim removed 6 bases at V and 3 bases at J, leaving 10 bases unmatched. In germline, CDR1 is DFQATT, CDR2 SNEGSKA (reference sequence). The CDR3 extends over 15 amino acids. CDR3 region: CSAPTGGLSNQPQHF. The CDR3 DNA reads as TGCAGTGCACCTACAGGGGGACTATCCAATCAGCCCCAGCATTTT.

This clonotype has ten or more counts. CDR3 sequence: CASSLTQGSGYTF. CDR3 in DNA: TGTGCCAGCAGTTTAACGCAGGGATCTGGCTACACCTTC. The rearrangement links TRBV27 to TRBJ1-2, with a weak D call TRBD1 (5 bases). This CDR3 has 13 residues. Per the germline V gene, CDR1 is MNHEY and CDR2 is SMNVEV (reference sequence). Trimming took off 2 bases at V and 7 bases at J, with 11 bases between the two ends.

This clonotype was picked up many times. This sequence joins TRBV7-3 and TRBJ2-1, with a possible D match to TRBD1 (6 bases). The germline V gene encodes CDR1 SGHTA and CDR2 FQGTGA. V dropped 5 bases and J dropped 0 bases, with 14 bases sitting between them. This CDR3 comprises 16 residues. This chain's CDR3 is CASSTKTGDSYNEQFF. The CDR3 DNA follows: TGTGCCAGCAGCACCAAGACAGGCGACTCCTACAATGAGCAGTTCTTC.

This clonotype was counted only a few times. The chain links TRBV3-1 to TRBJ2-1; TRBD1 might be the D (6 bases). Trimming took off 0 bases at V and 6 bases at J, with 15 bases between the two ends. The V gene's germline CDR1 is LGHDT and CDR2 YNNKEL (reference sequence). The CDR3 has 16 residues. This CDR3 is CASSQDLAQGINEQFF. CDR3 nucleotides: TGTGCCAGCAGCCAAGATCTTGCCCAGGGGATCAATGAGCAGTTCTTC.

This clonotype was counted between two and nine times. The rearrangement joins TRBV7-3 to TRBJ2-3; no clear D gene. There are 14 residues in the CDR3. Germline CDR1 and CDR2: SGHTA and FQGTGA. The V end lost 6 bases, the J end lost 0 bases, and 10 bases lay between the germline ends. The CDR3 region is CASSPTPSTDTQYF. CDR3 DNA: TGTGCCAGCAGTCCCACCCCTAGCACAGATACGCAGTATTTT.

This clonotype has just a few counts. The chain joins TRBV28 to TRBJ1-1, with 10 bases lining up with TRBD1. Germline trimming cut 6 bases from V and 0 bases from J; bases unmatched to any gene: 1. Germline lookup yields CDR1 MDHEN and CDR2 SYDVKM. The CDR3 sequence is 14 residues long. In DNA form, the CDR3 reads TGTGCCAGCAGCGGGACAGGGGTGAACACTGAAGCTTTCTTT. The encoded protein is CASSGTGVNTEAFF.

This clonotype showed up many times. V usage is TRBV7-8 and J usage is TRBJ1-5; 9 bases line up with TRBD1. CDR1 and CDR2 from the germline V gene are SGHVS and FQNEAQ. The CDR3 runs to 14 residues. Germline trimming cut 5 bases from V and 4 bases from J; bases unmatched to any gene: 3. The CDR3 region is CASSPGTGNQPQHF. The DNA of the CDR3 is TGTGCCAGCAGCCCTGGGACAGGGAATCAGCCCCAGCATTTT.

This clonotype was recorded at least ten times. The CDR3 spells CASSIVEGGELFF. The CDR3, as DNA: TGTGCCAGTAGTATTGTTGAGGGTGGGGAGCTGTTTTTT. This chain links TRBV19 with TRBJ2-2; a possible D gene is TRBD2 (5 bases). Germline values: CDR1 LNHDA, CDR2 SQIVND (reference sequence). This CDR3 is built from 13 residues. The germline V and J ends were trimmed by 3 bases and 8 bases, with 10 bases remaining between them.

This clonotype was detected a few times. The chain has TRBV20-1 and TRBJ2-1, with 8 nucleotides matching TRBD2. The CDR3 contains 15 residues. The V gene's germline CDR1 is DFQATT and CDR2 SNEGSKA (reference sequence). V was clipped by 1 base and J by 3 bases; unmatched bases: 5. This chain's CDR3 is CSARARAGVYNEQFF. The CDR3 DNA reads as TGCAGTGCTAGAGCTCGAGCGGGGGTCTACAATGAGCAGTTCTTC.

Many counts were recorded for this clonotype. CDR3 sequence: CASSTGTGYTGELFF. In nucleotides, the CDR3 is TGTGCCAGTAGTACCGGGACAGGGTACACCGGGGAGCTGTTTTTT. The chain recombines TRBV19 with TRBJ2-2; 9 bases are shared with TRBD1. V lost 4 bases and J lost 3; bases outside the gene matches: 3. CDR1 LNHDA and CDR2 SQIVND come from the germline V gene (reference sequence). This CDR3 region has 15 residues.

This clonotype showed up many times. The chain has TRBV4-3 and TRBJ1-1; the match to TRBD1 covers 7 bases. Germline CDR1 is LGHNA and CDR2 is YSLEER. CDR3 size: 14 residues. Trimming cost V 3 bases and J 4 bases; bases outside gene matches: 5. CDR3 coding DNA: TGCGCCAGCAGCCAGACAGGGCGTATCACTGAAGCTTTCTTT. Protein sequence: CASSQTGRITEAFF.